Listed below are T cell receptor beta chains from one sample, sequenced in a study of cytomegalovirus exposure and HLA in healthy donors. Profiling relied on immunoSEQ multiplex PCR, and the TCRdb table lists in-frame clones only, not all of them. The table shows about 160,000 clones, with roughly 82% occurring only once. Sequencing input: PBMCs. These receptors all stem from a man aged 50 to 60 in good health and CMV-seropositive. Each CDR3 is given with its conserved first and last residue. The order of the fields is V gene, D gene, CDR3 length, J gene, clone size, CDR3 protein, CDR3 DNA. A D gene is named only where the DNA matches it firmly. A row's size may be missing; if present it is once, few, many or a size class.

v_call: TRBV4-2; d_call: TRBD2; cdr3_length: 17; j_call: TRBJ2-2; clone_size: -; cdr3_aa: CASSQDSGGPNTGELFF; cdr3_nt: TGTGCCAGCAGCCAGGATAGCGGGGGGCCTAACACCGGGGAGCTGTTTTTT
v_call: TRBV10-1; d_call: -; cdr3_length: 12; j_call: TRBJ2-1; clone_size: -; cdr3_aa: CASSQEFGEQFF; cdr3_nt: TGCGCCAGCAGCCAAGAATTCGGTGAGCAGTTCTTC
v_call: TRBV2; d_call: -; cdr3_length: 15; j_call: TRBJ2-1; clone_size: -; cdr3_aa: CASSEQVSSYNEQFF; cdr3_nt: TGTGCCAGCAGTGAACAGGTTAGCTCCTACAATGAGCAGTTCTTC
v_call: TRBV6-5; d_call: -; cdr3_length: 14; j_call: TRBJ1-5; clone_size: -; cdr3_aa: CASSPAGGNQPQHF; cdr3_nt: TGTGCCAGCAGCCCCGCGGGGGGCAATCAGCCCCAGCATTTT
v_call: TRBV5-1; d_call: -; cdr3_length: 14; j_call: TRBJ1-1; clone_size: -; cdr3_aa: CASSLLDRNTEAFF; cdr3_nt: TGCGCCAGCAGCTTGCTGGACAGGAACACTGAAGCTTTCTTT
v_call: TRBV5-1; d_call: -; cdr3_length: 14; j_call: TRBJ1-2; clone_size: -; cdr3_aa: CASSLDTSPGGYTF; cdr3_nt: TGCGCCAGCAGCCTGGACACGTCCCCGGGAGGCTACACCTTC
v_call: TRBV10-3; d_call: -; cdr3_length: 14; j_call: TRBJ1-5; clone_size: -; cdr3_aa: CAISDIVAGQPQHF; cdr3_nt: TGTGCCATCAGTGATATAGTGGCGGGTCAGCCCCAGCATTTT
v_call: TRBV7-9; d_call: -; cdr3_length: 15; j_call: TRBJ2-5; clone_size: -; cdr3_aa: CASSLGGLYQETQYF; cdr3_nt: TGTGCCAGCAGCTTAGGGGGGCTTTACCAAGAGACCCAGTACTTC
v_call: TRBV18; d_call: TRBD2; cdr3_length: 15; j_call: TRBJ2-1; clone_size: -; cdr3_aa: CASSPRTSVLNEQFF; cdr3_nt: TGTGCCAGCTCACCCAGGACTAGCGTATTGAATGAGCAGTTCTTC
v_call: TRBV15; d_call: TRBD1; cdr3_length: 14; j_call: TRBJ2-7; clone_size: -; cdr3_aa: CATSRGTGVLEQYF; cdr3_nt: TGTGCCACCAGCAGGGGGACAGGGGTTCTCGAGCAGTACTTC
v_call: TRBV19; d_call: TRBD1; cdr3_length: 19; j_call: TRBJ1-1; clone_size: -; cdr3_aa: CASSTPRSGQGGGNTEAFF; cdr3_nt: TGTGCCAGTAGTACGCCTCGCTCGGGACAGGGAGGCGGGAACACTGAAGCTTTCTTT
v_call: TRBV11-2; d_call: -; cdr3_length: 14; j_call: TRBJ1-1; clone_size: -; cdr3_aa: CASSFSDIPSEAFF; cdr3_nt: TGTGCCAGCAGCTTCTCGGACATCCCGTCTGAAGCTTTCTTT
v_call: TRBV11-2; d_call: -; cdr3_length: 15; j_call: TRBJ2-3; clone_size: -; cdr3_aa: CASSLRGVETDTQYF; cdr3_nt: TGTGCCAGCAGCTTACGTGGAGTAGAAACAGATACGCAGTATTTT
v_call: TRBV11-3; d_call: TRBD2; cdr3_length: 17; j_call: TRBJ2-3; clone_size: -; cdr3_aa: CASSLDGASGSTDTQYF; cdr3_nt: TGTGCCAGCAGCTTAGATGGGGCTAGCGGGAGCACAGATACGCAGTATTTT
v_call: TRBV11-3; d_call: -; cdr3_length: 14; j_call: TRBJ1-4; clone_size: -; cdr3_aa: CASSLETGTMKLFF; cdr3_nt: TGTGCCAGCAGCTTAGAGACAGGAACAATGAAACTGTTTTTT
v_call: TRBV9; d_call: -; cdr3_length: 15; j_call: TRBJ2-3; clone_size: -; cdr3_aa: CASSVGVAGTDTQYF; cdr3_nt: TGTGCCAGCAGCGTAGGGGTAGCGGGCACAGATACGCAGTATTTT
v_call: TRBV7-3; d_call: TRBD1; cdr3_length: 15; j_call: TRBJ2-5; clone_size: -; cdr3_aa: CASSPGQGWQETQYF; cdr3_nt: TGTGCCAGCAGCCCGGGACAGGGGTGGCAAGAGACCCAGTACTTC
v_call: TRBV10-3; d_call: TRBD2; cdr3_length: 16; j_call: TRBJ2-2; clone_size: once; cdr3_aa: CAISPTSGSHTGELFF; cdr3_nt: TGTGCCATCAGCCCCACTAGCGGGAGTCACACCGGGGAGCTGTTTTTT
v_call: TRBV5-1; d_call: TRBD1; cdr3_length: 15; j_call: TRBJ1-1; clone_size: -; cdr3_aa: CASNGQGAMNTEAFF; cdr3_nt: TGCGCCAGCAACGGACAGGGGGCGATGAACACTGAAGCTTTCTTT
v_call: TRBV7-7; d_call: -; cdr3_length: 13; j_call: TRBJ2-1; clone_size: -; cdr3_aa: CASSTETGSQQFF; cdr3_nt: TGTGCCAGCAGCACCGAGACAGGTAGTCAGCAGTTCTTC
v_call: TRBV18; d_call: -; cdr3_length: 16; j_call: TRBJ2-1; clone_size: once; cdr3_aa: CASSPPGQGPYNEQFF; cdr3_nt: TGTGCCAGCTCACCACCGGGTCAGGGTCCCTACAATGAGCAGTTCTTC
v_call: TRBV7-8; d_call: -; cdr3_length: 16; j_call: TRBJ1-2; clone_size: -; cdr3_aa: CASSLGRRGSVGGYTF; cdr3_nt: TGTGCCAGCAGCTTAGGACGCAGGGGTTCGGTTGGAGGCTACACCTTC
v_call: TRBV11-2; d_call: TRBD1; cdr3_length: 15; j_call: TRBJ2-7; clone_size: -; cdr3_aa: CASSSSGQGAHEQYF; cdr3_nt: TGTGCCAGCAGCTCATCGGGACAGGGGGCCCACGAGCAGTACTTC
v_call: TRBV6-1; d_call: TRBD1; cdr3_length: 14; j_call: TRBJ1-4; clone_size: -; cdr3_aa: CASQSSGGNEKLFF; cdr3_nt: TGTGCCAGTCAGTCTTCAGGGGGAAATGAAAAACTGTTTTTT
v_call: TRBV10-2; d_call: -; cdr3_length: 14; j_call: TRBJ2-1; clone_size: -; cdr3_aa: CASSEGLGYNEQFF; cdr3_nt: TGCGCCAGCAGTGAAGGACTGGGCTACAATGAGCAGTTCTTC
v_call: TRBV29-1; d_call: -; cdr3_length: 11; j_call: TRBJ2-7; clone_size: -; cdr3_aa: CSVESSYEQYF; cdr3_nt: TGCAGCGTTGAGAGCTCCTACGAGCAGTACTTC
v_call: TRBV4-2; d_call: TRBD2; cdr3_length: 15; j_call: TRBJ2-3; clone_size: -; cdr3_aa: CASSQSGGGTDTQYF; cdr3_nt: TGTGCCAGCAGCCAGAGCGGGGGAGGCACAGATACGCAGTATTTT
v_call: TRBV19; d_call: TRBD1; cdr3_length: 15; j_call: TRBJ1-3; clone_size: -; cdr3_aa: CASSGQAISGNTIYF; cdr3_nt: TGTGCCAGTAGTGGACAGGCAATCTCTGGAAACACCATATATTTT
v_call: TRBV4-1; d_call: -; cdr3_length: 14; j_call: TRBJ2-6; clone_size: many; cdr3_aa: CASRQGPGANVLTF; cdr3_nt: TGCGCCAGCAGGCAGGGGCCTGGGGCCAACGTCCTGACTTTC
v_call: TRBV27; d_call: -; cdr3_length: 13; j_call: TRBJ1-2; clone_size: -; cdr3_aa: CASRPGAGNGYTF; cdr3_nt: TGTGCCAGCCGCCCTGGGGCAGGGAATGGCTACACCTTC
v_call: TRBV7-7; d_call: TRBD2; cdr3_length: 15; j_call: TRBJ2-3; clone_size: -; cdr3_aa: CASSLTGGGADTQYF; cdr3_nt: TGTGCCAGCAGCTTAACGGGGGGAGGCGCAGATACGCAGTATTTT
v_call: TRBV10-3; d_call: TRBD1; cdr3_length: 16; j_call: TRBJ1-2; clone_size: -; cdr3_aa: CAISPGTGGDVRGYTF; cdr3_nt: TGTGCCATCAGCCCCGGGACAGGGGGTGATGTGAGAGGCTACACCTTC
v_call: TRBV19; d_call: TRBD1; cdr3_length: 17; j_call: TRBJ2-4; clone_size: few; cdr3_aa: CASSLGTGGSYGNIQYF; cdr3_nt: TGTGCCAGTAGTCTGGGGACAGGGGGCAGTTACGGAAACATTCAGTACTTC
v_call: TRBV27; d_call: TRBD1; cdr3_length: 13; j_call: TRBJ2-7; clone_size: once; cdr3_aa: CASSLNRGYEQYF; cdr3_nt: TGTGCCAGCAGTTTAAACAGGGGCTACGAGCAGTACTTC
v_call: TRBV5-1; d_call: TRBD1; cdr3_length: 16; j_call: TRBJ2-6; clone_size: -; cdr3_aa: CASSGTGGFGANVLTF; cdr3_nt: TGCGCCAGCTCCGGGACAGGGGGCTTTGGGGCCAACGTCCTGACTTTC
v_call: TRBV27; d_call: -; cdr3_length: 14; j_call: TRBJ1-1; clone_size: -; cdr3_aa: CASSWTPGGTEAFF; cdr3_nt: TGTGCCAGCAGTTGGACCCCCGGGGGAACTGAAGCTTTCTTT
v_call: TRBV7-2; d_call: -; cdr3_length: 15; j_call: TRBJ2-5; clone_size: -; cdr3_aa: CASSARLGRGETQYF; cdr3_nt: TGTGCCAGCAGCGCCCGACTAGGAAGGGGAGAGACCCAGTACTTC
v_call: TRBV7-6; d_call: -; cdr3_length: 17; j_call: TRBJ1-2; clone_size: -; cdr3_aa: CASSPLELETFFSPQDF; cdr3_nt: TGTGCCAGCAGCCCCCTTGAGTTGGAGACCTTCTTCAGCCCACAGGACTTC
v_call: TRBV6-1; d_call: -; cdr3_length: 15; j_call: TRBJ2-1; clone_size: few; cdr3_aa: CASSDVARAYNEQFF; cdr3_nt: TGTGCCAGCAGTGATGTGGCTAGAGCCTACAATGAGCAGTTCTTC
v_call: TRBV7-9; d_call: TRBD1; cdr3_length: 17; j_call: TRBJ2-2; clone_size: -; cdr3_aa: CASILLQGPSNTGELFF; cdr3_nt: TGTGCCAGCATCCTCTTACAGGGGCCATCGAACACCGGGGAGCTGTTTTTT
v_call: TRBV28; d_call: TRBD2; cdr3_length: 14; j_call: TRBJ2-2; clone_size: -; cdr3_aa: CASSFSGGTGELFF; cdr3_nt: TGTGCCAGCAGTTTTTCCGGGGGGACCGGGGAGCTGTTTTTT
v_call: TRBV11-2; d_call: -; cdr3_length: 12; j_call: TRBJ2-3; clone_size: -; cdr3_aa: CASTRDTDTQYF; cdr3_nt: TGTGCCAGCACCAGGGACACAGATACGCAGTATTTT
v_call: TRBV11-3; d_call: -; cdr3_length: 14; j_call: TRBJ2-1; clone_size: -; cdr3_aa: CASSLAGVYNEQFF; cdr3_nt: TGTGCCAGCAGCTTAGCGGGAGTTTACAATGAGCAGTTCTTC
v_call: TRBV15; d_call: -; cdr3_length: 15; j_call: TRBJ2-3; clone_size: -; cdr3_aa: CATSRSLRGTDTQYF; cdr3_nt: TGTGCCACCAGCAGGTCGTTGAGGGGCACAGATACGCAGTATTTT
v_call: TRBV27; d_call: TRBD1; cdr3_length: 16; j_call: TRBJ1-2; clone_size: -; cdr3_aa: CASSSSGTGGTYGYTF; cdr3_nt: TGTGCCAGCAGTTCGTCCGGGACAGGGGGGACCTATGGCTACACCTTC
v_call: TRBV5-1; d_call: TRBD2; cdr3_length: 15; j_call: TRBJ2-3; clone_size: once; cdr3_aa: CASSQGLAGADTQYF; cdr3_nt: TGCGCCAGCAGCCAAGGACTAGCGGGAGCAGATACGCAGTATTTT
v_call: TRBV7-9; d_call: -; cdr3_length: 13; j_call: TRBJ1-2; clone_size: -; cdr3_aa: CASSLVAGAGYTF; cdr3_nt: TGTGCCAGCAGCTTAGTCGCTGGGGCTGGCTACACCTTC
v_call: TRBV15; d_call: TRBD1; cdr3_length: 15; j_call: TRBJ1-5; clone_size: few; cdr3_aa: CATSSLEGAQQPQHF; cdr3_nt: TGTGCCACCAGCAGTCTAGAGGGGGCCCAGCAGCCCCAGCATTTT
v_call: TRBV30; d_call: TRBD1; cdr3_length: 15; j_call: TRBJ1-5; clone_size: once; cdr3_aa: CASGTGSVGNQPQHF; cdr3_nt: TGTGCCTCAGGGACAGGGAGTGTAGGCAATCAGCCCCAGCATTTT
v_call: TRBV2; d_call: -; cdr3_length: 13; j_call: TRBJ1-5; clone_size: -; cdr3_aa: CASTDRNSQPQHF; cdr3_nt: TGTGCCAGTACAGACAGGAACTCTCAGCCCCAGCATTTT
v_call: TRBV6-1; d_call: -; cdr3_length: 14; j_call: TRBJ1-6; clone_size: -; cdr3_aa: CAGGERSYNSPLHF; cdr3_nt: TGTGCCGGGGGGGAGAGGTCCTATAATTCACCCCTCCACTTT
v_call: TRBV2; d_call: -; cdr3_length: 17; j_call: TRBJ2-5; clone_size: -; cdr3_aa: CASSEVPTSAYQETQYF; cdr3_nt: TGTGCCAGCAGTGAAGTACCCACCTCCGCGTACCAAGAGACCCAGTACTTC
v_call: TRBV2; d_call: -; cdr3_length: 11; j_call: TRBJ1-1; clone_size: -; cdr3_aa: CASSEVPRAFF; cdr3_nt: TGTGCCAGCAGCGAGGTGCCGAGAGCTTTCTTT
v_call: TRBV7-9; d_call: -; cdr3_length: 13; j_call: TRBJ1-1; clone_size: once; cdr3_aa: CASSLRWNTEAFF; cdr3_nt: TGTGCCAGCAGCTTACGTTGGAACACTGAAGCTTTCTTT
v_call: TRBV11-2; d_call: -; cdr3_length: 16; j_call: TRBJ1-1; clone_size: -; cdr3_aa: CASSLTSGIMNTEAFF; cdr3_nt: TGTGCCAGCAGCTTAACTTCGGGAATTATGAACACTGAAGCTTTCTTT